These 30 T cell receptor beta chains originate from one sample sequenced in a study of tumor-infiltrating lymphocytes in primary liver carcinoma. The source material, about 19-30 mg of unsorted bulk tissue, was used to co-extract RNA and DNA. The input was around 0.5 ug total RNA; TCR beta cDNA was made from it with a constant-region primer. Slightly modified ARM-PCR with three nested multiplex PCR rounds yielded TCR beta libraries. The opening two PCR rounds, around 11 cycles each, paired TRBV1-TRBV30 forward primers with a C-beta reverse primer. MiXCR was run by TCRdb on the multiplex PCR reads, yielding one entry per CDR3 protein. The sample yields approximately 110,000 distinct CDR3 sequences, approximately 70% seen once. Material: liver tumor tissue from sampling region 1. Subset in this sample: tumor region T1, superior pole. Receptors were obtained from a woman aged 60-70 years with primary liver carcinoma and hepatitis B virus infection.

This rearrangement joins TRBV11-2 to TRBJ2-7, with 11 nucleotides matching TRBD2. The CDR3 contains 16 residues. Germline V gene lookup returns CDR1 SGHAT and CDR2 FQNNGV. Losses at the gene ends were 4 bases for V and 2 bases for J; bases not matched to a gene: 7. The CDR3 DNA follows: TGTGCCAGCAGCTCGACTGGGACTAGCGGTACCTACGAGCAGTACTTC. Protein product: CASSSTGTSGTYEQYF.

About this clonotype: Given a much more abundant clone one base away, this may be a read error. In this CDR3 the conserved last residue, phenylalanine or tryptophan, is missing, so a read error is likely. V and J are TRBV6-1 and TRBJ2-7; D may be TRBD2 (5 bases). The CDR3 totals 14 residues. The germline gives CDR1 MNHNS, CDR2 SASEGT. V was cut by 6 bases and J by 0 bases, with 12 bases left in between. Here the CDR3 DNA reads TGTGCCAGCAGGGGAATCGGGGTCTCCTACGAGCAGTACCTC. This encodes CASRGIGVSYEQYL.

This clonotype was recorded at least ten times. J is TRBJ2-7 and V is TRBV29-1; no reliable D call. Germline values: CDR1 SQVTM, CDR2 ANQGSEA. The germline V and J ends were trimmed by 0 bases and 6 bases, with 9 bases remaining between them. The CDR3 contains 12 residues. In DNA form, the CDR3 reads TGCAGCGTTGAAGAAAAGGGTCGCGAGCAGTACTTC. Protein: CSVEEKGREQYF.

This clonotype appeared a few times. Possible read error: a much larger clone is one base away. The CDR3 ends on some other residue instead of the conserved phenylalanine or tryptophan, so this is likely a read error. The chain carries TRBV6-1 and TRBJ1-1, with 9 nucleotides matching TRBD1. The germline gives CDR1 MNHNS, CDR2 SASEGT. CDR3 size: 15 residues. V trimming: 6 bases; J trimming: 4 bases; junction bases outside the gene matches: 9. The CDR3 bases are TGTGCCAGCAGGACCGGGACAGGGTTGGGCACTGAAGCTTTCGTT. Translating it yields CASRTGTGLGTEAFV.

In this sample, this clonotype is large. CDR3 coding DNA: TGTGCCAGCAGCTTAGATCCCAGGAGTTTTTCCTACAATGAGCAGTTCTTC. Translating gives CASSLDPRSFSYNEQFF. The V and J genes are TRBV11-3 and TRBJ2-1; D gene ambiguous. The CDR3 is 17 residues long. V was cut by 0 bases and J by 1 base, with 13 bases left in between. Germline V gene lookup returns CDR1 SGHNT and CDR2 YENEEA.

On this clonotype itself: This CDR3 is missing its conserved last phenylalanine or tryptophan, likely due to a read error. The chain uses TRBV29-1 and TRBJ1-1; D call uncertain. Trimming stripped 3 bases from V and 4 bases from J, with 12 bases between. Germline CDR1 and CDR2: SQVTM and ANQGSEA. The CDR3 loop spans 13 amino acids. In nucleotides, the CDR3 is TGCAGCGTTGATCTGCTCATGAGCACTGAAGCTTTCTTA. Translating it yields CSVDLLMSTEAFL.

This clonotype was detected ten times or more. This sequence joins TRBV10-2 and TRBJ1-5; D is uncertain. V lost 7 bases, J lost 1 base, and 17 bases lay in between. The CDR3 length is 16 residues. The germline V gene encodes CDR1 WSHSY and CDR2 SAAADI. The CDR3 DNA reads TGCGCCAGCAACCCTGGGGTCCCCCCGAGCAATCAGCCCCAGCATTTT. This encodes CASNPGVPPSNQPQHF.

About this clonotype: A much larger clone differs from this one at a single base, so this may be a read error. The rearrangement joins TRBV4-2 to TRBJ1-4, with a tentative D call TRBD1 (5 bases). Germline V lookup: CDR1 LGHNA, CDR2 YNFKEQ. There are 16 residues in the CDR3. V was trimmed by 1 base and J by 4 bases, leaving 13 bases between them. CDR3 in amino acids: CASSQADSLGNEKLFF. The CDR3 nucleotides are TGTGCCAGCAGCCAAGCCGACAGTTTGGGTAATGAAAAACTGTTTTTT.

This clonotype occurred many times. This chain joins TRBV6-1 and TRBJ2-7; a possible D gene is TRBD2 (6 bases). From germline, CDR1 is MNHNS and CDR2 SASEGT. The ends were cut back, 1 base at V and 2 bases at J, with 12 bases in the middle. This CDR3 has 15 amino acids. The CDR3 DNA sequence: TGTGCCAGCAGTGAAGGAGCTAGCGAAACCTACGAGCAGTACTTC. Translation gives CASSEGASETYEQYF.

On this clonotype itself: The junction shows a germline mismatch at one end, possibly a read error. This chain connects TRBV12-3 or TRBV12-4 to TRBJ2-1; perhaps TRBD2 as D (6 bases). The CDR3 covers 14 residues. This CDR3 is CARSPPGTGNEQFF. The CDR3, as DNA: TGCGCCAGGAGCCCCCCGGGGACTGGGAATGAGCAGTTCTTC.

With regard to this clonotype: A much more abundant neighbour one base away suggests this may be a read error. This rearrangement joins TRBV28 to TRBJ2-7, with D possibly being TRBD2 (6 bases). Germline CDR1 is MDHEN and CDR2 is SYDVKM. This CDR3 comprises 15 residues. The V and J ends lost 6 bases and 0 bases respectively, with 15 bases between them. The CDR3 sequence: CASREEAGSSYEQYF. In DNA, the CDR3 is TGTGCCAGCAGGGAGGAGGCGGGGAGCTCCTACGAGCAGTACTTC.

The chain carries TRBV7-8 and TRBJ2-7; D unclear. This CDR3 spans 13 amino acids. With 1 base removed from V and 6 bases from J, the gap between germline ends came to 10 bases. The germline V gene encodes CDR1 SGHVS and CDR2 FQNEAQ. CDR3 in DNA: TGTGCCAGCAGCTTAGTGGGCGGCCGCGAGCAGTACTTC. Amino acid sequence: CASSLVGGREQYF.

This clonotype was seen only once. This CDR3 fails to terminate in the conserved phenylalanine or tryptophan, so it likely reflects a read error. CDR3: CASSLSRDRGGSTEAFY. The CDR3, as DNA: TGTGCCAGCAGTCTATCCCGGGACAGGGGAGGTTCCACTGAAGCTTTCTAT. The rearrangement uses TRBV28 and TRBJ1-1; 10 bases line up with TRBD1. V was clipped by 5 bases and J by 4 bases; unmatched bases: 13. Germline V gives CDR1 MDHEN, CDR2 SYDVKM. CDR3 length: 17 residues.

Worth noting for this clonotype: A read error may be the cause here, since a much bigger clone is one base away. The chain links TRBV6-5 to TRBJ1-1, with 7 bases fitting TRBD1. V lost 11 bases and J lost 0; bases outside the gene matches: 15. From germline, CDR1 is MNHEY and CDR2 SVGAGI. The CDR3 loop spans 16 amino acids. Here the CDR3 DNA reads TGTGCCTCTCGGACAGGAGAGGCCCACATGAACACTGAAGCTTTCTTT. As protein: CASRTGEAHMNTEAFF.

Notes on this clonotype: Germline is not matched at one junction end, which may reflect a read error. The CDR3 region is CASNPGPDTGGLFF. The CDR3, as DNA: TGCGCCAGCAACCCGGGCCCGGACACCGGGGGGCTGTTTTTT. The chain is built from TRBV5-1 and TRBJ2-2; tentative D call: TRBD2 (6 bases). The germline V gene encodes CDR1 SGHRS and CDR2 YFSETQ. The CDR3 loop spans 14 amino acids. Variable domain in full (rest from reference TRBV5-1 and TRBJ2-2): KAGVTQTPRYLIKTRGQQVTLSCSPISGHRSVSWYQQTPGQGLQFLFEYFSETQRNKGNFPGRFSGRQFSNSRSEMNVSTLELGDSALYLCASNPGPDTGGLFFGEGSRLTVL.

Ten or more counts support this clonotype. This chain links TRBV12-3 or TRBV12-4 with TRBJ2-1; 7 nucleotides agree with TRBD1. There are 15 residues in the CDR3. After removal of 5 bases from V and 4 bases from J, the junction contained 8 bases not matched to a gene. CDR3 coding DNA: TGTGCCAGCAGTCCCTGGGACAGAAATTACAATGAGCAGTTCTTC. Translating gives CASSPWDRNYNEQFF.

Note on this clonotype: At one of its ends the junction is not consistent with the germline gene, which may arise from a read error. This chain joins TRBV11-3 and TRBJ2-2; D unclear. Germline CDR1 is SGHNT and CDR2 is YENEEA. The CDR3 extends over 17 amino acids. The CDR3 loop reads CASSLVLLKTNTGELFF. The CDR3 bases are TGCGCCAGCAGCTTAGTCCTACTGAAAACGAACACCGGGGAGCTGTTTTTT.

Worth noting for this clonotype: The junction shows a germline mismatch at one end, possibly a read error. The chain joins TRBV6-6 to TRBJ2-3, with 11 bases lining up with TRBD2. The CDR3 consists of 17 residues. Per germline, CDR1 MNHNY and CDR2 SVGAGI (reference sequence). CDR3 residues: CAGSLTGTSGSTDTQYF. CDR3 bases: TGTGCCGGCAGCCTCACCGGGACTAGCGGTAGCACAGATACGCAGTATTTT.

Note on this clonotype: One end of the junction varies from germline; a read error may be responsible. The J gene is TRBJ2-5, the V gene TRBV5-6; no clear D. The germline V gene has CDR1 SGHDT and CDR2 YYEEEE. This CDR3 contains 14 residues. The CDR3 loop is CASSPLPGTKTRYF. CDR3 DNA sequence: TGTGCCAGCAGCCCCCTTCCAGGCACCAAGACCCGGTACTTC.

This clonotype was counted a few times. A junction boundary mismatches the germline segment, possibly from a read error. The chain links TRBV5-4 to TRBJ1-2; a weak D match, TRBD1 (5 bases). The CDR3 consists of 15 residues. Germline V gene lookup returns CDR1 SGHNT and CDR2 YYREEE (reference sequence). CDR3 sequence: CASSLEREWRGGCTF. CDR3 nucleotide sequence: TGTGCCAGCAGCTTGGAACGGGAATGGAGGGGAGGCTGCACCTTC. Full variable domain (rest looked up from reference TRBV5-4 and TRBJ1-2): ETGVTQSPTHLIKTRGQQVTLRCSSQSGHNTVSWYQQALGQGPQFIFQYYREEENGRGNFPPRFSGLQFPNYSSELNVNALELDDSALYLCASSLEREWRGGCTFGSGTRLTVV.

On this clonotype itself: This CDR3 is missing its conserved last phenylalanine or tryptophan, likely due to a read error. The V call is TRBV11-2, the J call TRBJ1-6; TRBD1 agrees at 8 bases. Germline CDR1 is SGHAT and CDR2 is FQNNGV. The CDR3 consists of 17 residues. The V and J ends lost 8 bases and 8 bases, in that order; junction bases with no gene match: 17. DNA of the CDR3: TGTGCCAGCTGCCCAGACAGGGGAATAGGGTTTTATTCACCCCTCCACCTT. Translation gives CASCPDRGIGFYSPLHL.

This clonotype was observed many times. The genes are TRBV12-3 or TRBV12-4 and TRBJ1-1; a weak D match, TRBD1 (5 bases). The CDR3 extends over 14 amino acids. Trimming removed 6 bases at V and 1 base at J, with 12 bases between. The CDR3: CASSPTGQNTEAFF. The DNA of the CDR3 is TGTGCCAGCAGCCCTACTGGACAGAACACTGAAGCTTTCTTT.

The chain combines TRBV2 with TRBJ1-5; no clear D. Germline V CDR1 and CDR2: SNHLY, FYNNEI. V lost 7 bases and J lost 3, with 10 bases in between. The CDR3 sequence is 13 residues long. Here the CDR3 DNA reads TGTGCCAGCATTCAACAGATCAATCAGCCCCAGCATTTT. Translation gives CASIQQINQPQHF. The full variable domain, rest sourced from reference TRBV2 and TRBJ1-5, is EPEVTQTPSHQVTQMGQEVILRCVPISNHLYFYWYRQILGQKVEFLVSFYNNEISEKSEIFDDQFSVERPDGSNFTLKIRSTKLEDSAMYFCASIQQINQPQHFGDGTRLSIL.

The count of this clonotype is one. This chain connects TRBV5-5 to TRBJ1-1; D is unresolved. This CDR3 spans 13 amino acids. CDR1 and CDR2 from the germline V gene are SGHKS and YYEKEE (reference sequence). The ends were cut back, 0 bases at V and 4 bases at J, with 7 bases in the middle. The CDR3 DNA reads TGTGCCAGCAGCTTGGTGCCGAGCACTGAAGCTTTCTTT. Translated: CASSLVPSTEAFF.

This clonotype occurred a few times. J is TRBJ2-5 and V is TRBV28, with 10 bases identical to TRBD2. CDR3 length equals 16 residues. CDR1 is MDHEN and CDR2 is SYDVKM in the germline V gene. V trimming: 5 bases; J trimming: 5 bases; junction bases outside the gene matches: 11. CDR3 protein: CASSPASGSLTETQYF. As DNA, the CDR3 is TGTGCCAGCAGTCCGGCTAGCGGGAGTTTAACGGAGACCCAGTACTTC.

The V gene is TRBV6-1, the J gene TRBJ1-6; TRBD1 agrees at 9 bases. Germline V gene data show CDR1 as MNHNS and CDR2 as SASEGT. After removal of 6 bases from V and 19 bases from J, the junction contained 19 bases not matched to a gene. This CDR3 contains 15 residues. CDR3 DNA: TGTGCCAGCAGGATACAGGGGGCGGATAATTCACCCCCACACTTT. It translates to CASRIQGADNSPPHF.

V and J are TRBV11-2 and TRBJ2-7; a weak D match, TRBD1 (7 bases). The CDR3 sequence is 15 residues long. Deletions cut 5 bases from V and 8 bases from J, with 22 bases between. CDR1 and CDR2 from the germline V gene are SGHAT and FQNNGV. The CDR3 loop reads CASSPGGTRGYKQYF. CDR3 in DNA: TGTGCCAGCAGCCCAGGGGGGACAAGGGGGTACAAGCAGTACTTC. Supplemented by reference TRBV11-2 and TRBJ2-7, the full variable domain reads EAGVAQSPRYKIIEKRQSVAFWCNPISGHATLYWYQQILGQGPKLLIQFQNNGVVDDSQLPKDRFSAERLKGVDSTLKIQPAKLEDSAVYLCASSPGGTRGYKQYFGPGTRLTVT.

On this clonotype itself: A much larger clone differs by one base, so this may be a read error. The limits of the CDR3 on the DNA are not certain, so only TCRdb's listed CDR3 is given. This sequence joins TRBV29-1 and TRBJ2-1; TRBD2 is taken as the D call from the table, unchecked against the DNA. The germline CDR1 and CDR2 sequences are SQVTM and ANQGSEA. The CDR3 totals 13 residues, both ends included. The CDR3 region is CSVASGATNEQLF.

This clonotype was observed at least ten times. The V and J genes are TRBV4-2 and TRBJ2-7; no reliable D call. V was shortened by 0 bases and J by 2 bases, with 8 bases between the two germline ends. The CDR3 loop spans 14 amino acids. Per germline, CDR1 LGHNA and CDR2 YNFKEQ. The CDR3: CASSQDSRPYEQYF. The CDR3 bases are TGTGCCAGCAGCCAAGATTCTCGCCCCTACGAGCAGTACTTC.

This clonotype has at least ten counts. V is TRBV6-1 and J is TRBJ2-1, with no clear D. Trimming pared 8 bases from V and 6 bases from J, leaving 11 bases between. CDR3 size: 12 residues. Germline V lookup: CDR1 MNHNS, CDR2 SASEGT. The CDR3 protein is CASSTWGNEQFF. The DNA for the CDR3 is TGTGCCAGCTCGACCTGGGGCAATGAGCAGTTCTTC.